This T cell receptor beta chain was retrieved from a study of blood T cell repertoires in COVID-19. The overall study: The United States, Italy and Spain were the sources of the acute and convalescent COVID-19 samples. T cells, B-cell-depleted T cells, or PBMCs supplied cDNA or gDNA.

CDR3 size: 15 residues. V lost 3 bases and J lost 1, with 12 bases in between. The germline V gene encodes CDR1 MGHRA and CDR2 YSYEKL. In the authors' workflow: Amplification from reference gene primers served as the basis for estimated nucleated cell counts. Method: immunoSEQ multiplex PCR; TCRdb's copy keeps in-frame clones and lacks some. V and J calls and clone size are as listed in that table; D and trimming were resolved from the DNA. In the table there are 2,500 to 3,500 clones, roughly nine tenths of which are singletons. The sequenced material came from peripheral blood. V gene TRBV4-1 combines with J gene TRBJ1-2; TRBD1 might be the D (6 bases). This receptor was identified in a human donor with active COVID-19. The donor label of this sample is uncertain. CDR3: CASSHRTELNYGYTF. For the CDR3, the DNA is TGCGCCAGCAGCCACCGGACAGAACTTAACTATGGCTACACCTTC.